These 19 T cell receptor beta chains were all obtained from the same sample, sequenced in a study of tumor-infiltrating lymphocytes in primary liver carcinoma. Germline DNA was also extracted, while the blood RNA originated from unsorted whole blood. From about 0.5 ug of total RNA, TCR beta-specific cDNA was reverse-transcribed using a constant-region primer. Three nested multiplex PCR rounds, a slightly modified ARM-PCR, produced the libraries for TCR beta. A C-beta reverse primer and TRBV1-TRBV30 forward primers served in each of the first two PCR rounds, at around 10 cycles apiece. One entry per CDR3 protein, called by TCRdb with MiXCR from the multiplex PCR reads. The table shows a few hundred thousand distinct CDR3 sequences, with roughly 60% occurring only once. Sequenced sample: peripheral blood. The receptors originated from a woman aged 25-40 years with primary liver carcinoma and hepatitis B virus infection.

This clonotype showed up many times. The rearrangement uses TRBV11-2 and TRBJ2-3, with TRBD1 matching 9 bases. The CDR3 length is 14 residues. V lost 4 bases to trimming and J lost 6 bases; unmatched junction nucleotides: 5. Germline-derived CDR1 and CDR2 are SGHAT and FQNNGV. The CDR3: CASSSSDRGDTQYF. In nucleotides, the CDR3 is TGTGCCAGCAGCTCTTCCGACAGGGGGGATACGCAGTATTTT.

The chain has TRBV6-5 and TRBJ2-7, with a tentative D call TRBD1 (6 bases). V was cut by 4 bases and J by 7 bases, with 17 bases left in between. This CDR3 region has 14 residues. Germline CDR1 is MNHEY and CDR2 is SVGAGI. The CDR3 DNA reads as TGTGCCAGCAGTTCTGACAGGTTCAACGGGGAGCAGTACTTC. It codes for CASSSDRFNGEQYF.

This clonotype was counted many times. The chain joins TRBV6-2 or TRBV6-3 to TRBJ2-1, with 7 nucleotides matching TRBD2. Germline V gives CDR1 MNHEY, CDR2 SVGEGT. V lost 7 bases, J lost 9 bases, and 9 bases stayed unmatched. The CDR3 is 13 amino acids. CDR3 coding DNA: TGTGCCAGCAAGTCGGGCGGGAGAGCTGAGCAGTTCTTC. Its translation is CASKSGGRAEQFF.

This clonotype showed up just a few times. The rearrangement links TRBV28 to TRBJ1-3; unclear D gene. CDR3 size: 13 residues. Germline V gives CDR1 MDHEN, CDR2 SYDVKM. Trimming pared 2 bases from V and 7 bases from J, leaving 9 bases between. The CDR3 DNA sequence: TGTGCCAGCAGTTTAGCACAGTCGAACACCATATATTTT. This translates into CASSLAQSNTIYF.

This clonotype was counted once. Possible read error: a much larger clone is one base away. The rearrangement joins TRBV29-1 to TRBJ1-1; 9 bases fit TRBD1. This CDR3 is 13 amino acids long. Germline V gene sequence: CDR1 SQVTM, CDR2 ANQGSEA. The junction had 5 bases not matched to a gene; V was cut back by 5 bases and J by 4 bases. This CDR3 is CSVMGQGLTEAFF. The CDR3 DNA reads as TGCAGCGTTATGGGACAGGGCCTCACTGAAGCTTTCTTT. Drawing the rest from reference TRBV29-1 and TRBJ1-1, the complete variable domain is SAVISQKPSRDICQRGTSLTIQCQVDSQVTMMFWYRQQPGQSLTLIATANQGSEATYESGFVIDKFPISRPNLTFSTLTVSNMSPEDSSIYLCSVMGQGLTEAFFGQGTRLTVV.

This clonotype was found a few times. V and J are TRBV5-5 and TRBJ2-1, with no clear D. Germline CDR1 and CDR2: SGHKS and YYEKEE (reference sequence). The CDR3 extends over 11 amino acids. The V and J ends lost 2 bases and 10 bases respectively, with 7 bases between them. CDR3 bases: TGTGCCAGCAGCTTTGATACAGAGCAGTTCTTC. It yields the protein CASSFDTEQFF.

V is TRBV5-6 and J is TRBJ2-7; D perhaps matches TRBD2 (5 bases). CDR1 SGHDT and CDR2 YYEEEE come from the germline V gene. The V gene lost 3 bases and the J gene lost 5 bases, with 9 bases spanning the gap. The CDR3 sequence is 12 residues long. As DNA, the CDR3 is TGTGCCAGCAGCTCGGGGTTCCACGAGCAGTACTTC. It translates to CASSSGFHEQYF.

The rearrangement links TRBV7-9 to TRBJ2-3, with a weak D call TRBD1 (5 bases). V was clipped by 3 bases and J by 9 bases, with 16 bases between them. Germline V gene sequence: CDR1 SEHNR, CDR2 FQNEAQ (reference sequence). This CDR3 has 14 residues. CDR3 in amino acids: CASSFTIQGETQYF. In nucleotides, the CDR3 is TGTGCCAGCAGCTTCACAATCCAGGGCGAGACGCAGTATTTT.

Turning to this clonotype: The CDR3 carries no conserved terminal phenylalanine or tryptophan, so it likely arises from a read error. This chain connects TRBV11-2 to TRBJ2-7; D gene unclear. CDR3 length equals 12 residues. Germline V gene data show CDR1 as SGHAT and CDR2 as FQNNGV. As DNA, the CDR3 is TGTGCCGGCAGCCCGAATAGTTACGAGCAGTACCTC. Translation: CAGSPNSYEQYL.

The chain joins TRBV10-3 to TRBJ2-1; TRBD1 is a possible D gene (6 bases). This CDR3 region has 14 residues. Germline loops: CDR1 ENHRY, CDR2 SYGVKD. The germline V and J ends were trimmed by 4 bases and 9 bases, with 16 bases remaining between them. In DNA form, the CDR3 reads TGTGCCATCAGTGCGGGCAGGGGAACCGGTGAGCAGTTCTTC. This encodes CAISAGRGTGEQFF.

Regarding this clonotype: This is likely a read error, given that the CDR3 carries no conserved phenylalanine or tryptophan at its end. This sequence joins TRBV6-5 and TRBJ2-7; possibly TRBD2 for D (6 bases). The CDR3 spans 15 residues. CDR1 is MNHEY, CDR2 SVGAGI, per germline. The V end was cut by 0 bases, the J end by 0 bases, with 9 bases between. The CDR3 DNA sequence: TGTGCCAGCAGTTACTCGGCGGGACCCTCCTACGAGCAGTACTCC. Translated: CASSYSAGPSYEQYS.

This rearrangement joins TRBV7-8 to TRBJ2-3, with D possibly being TRBD2 (6 bases). CDR3 length: 17 amino acids. Germline CDR1 and CDR2: SGHVS and FQNEAQ. V was shortened by 5 bases and J by 7 bases, with 25 bases between the two germline ends. Written as DNA, the CDR3 is TGTGCCAGCAGCGCCACCACTAACGGGAGTAGAGAAAATACGCAGTATTTT. Its translation: CASSATTNGSRENTQYF. The full variable domain, with the rest looked up from reference TRBV7-8 and TRBJ2-3, is GAGVSQSPRYKVAKRGQDVALRCDPISGHVSLFWYQQALGQGPEFLTYFQNEAQLDKSGLPSDRFFAERPEGSVSTLKIQRTQQEDSAVYLCASSATTNGSRENTQYFGPGTRLTVL.

As regards this clonotype: Possible read error: a much larger clone is one base away. This rearrangement joins TRBV6-6 to TRBJ1-2; 8 positions agree with TRBD1. The germline gives CDR1 MNHNY, CDR2 SVGAGI (reference sequence). This CDR3 has 15 residues. The CDR3, as DNA: TGTACCAGCTCAAGGAATTCGGCAGGGGGCAATGGCTACACCTTC. It yields the protein CTSSRNSAGGNGYTF.

This clonotype was seen once. The DNA for the CDR3 is TGTGCCAGCAGGGACAGCGGGAACAATGAGCAGTTCTTC. Its protein product is CASRDSGNNEQFF. The chain is built from TRBV6-6 and TRBJ2-1, with D possibly being TRBD2 (7 bases). This CDR3 is 13 amino acids long. Trimming stripped 6 bases from V and 5 bases from J, with 11 bases between. Germline CDR1 reads MNHNY; CDR2 reads SVGAGI (reference sequence).

Remarks on this clonotype: One end of the junction does not line up with germline, which may come from a read error. This chain connects TRBV29-1 to TRBJ2-7, with D maybe TRBD2 (5 bases). In germline, CDR1 is SQVTM, CDR2 ANQGSEA. CDR3 length: 14 amino acids. The CDR3 DNA reads TGCAGCGCCCGGGATGCGCCTATCACCTATGAGCAGTACTTC. Translated: CSARDAPITYEQYF.

Notes on this clonotype: A much larger clone lies a single base off, so this may be a read error. The chain combines TRBV14 with TRBJ2-1, with D perhaps given as TRBD1 or TRBD2 (6 bases each). The CDR3 has 14 residues. Per the germline V gene, CDR1 is SGHDN and CDR2 is FVKESK. The V and J ends lost 0 bases and 5 bases respectively, with 8 bases between them. The CDR3 sequence is CASSQDRGDNEQFF. DNA for the CDR3: TGTGCCAGCAGCCAAGATAGGGGGGACAATGAGCAGTTCTTC.

For this clonotype: A much larger clone sits a single nucleotide away, making a read error possible. DNA of the CDR3: TGTGCTAGTGGTTTGTGGGAGGTCAGCTCCTACGAGCAGCACTTC. Encoded protein: CASGLWEVSSYEQHF. The chain has TRBV12-5 and TRBJ2-7; D perhaps matches TRBD2 (6 bases). The CDR3 is 15 residues long. CDR1 is LGHNT and CDR2 is FRNRAP in the germline V gene.

On this clonotype itself: A read error may be the cause here, since a much bigger clone is one base away. The CDR3 DNA follows: TGTGCCGGCAGAGATTTAGCGGGAGGGCCAAGAGATACGCAGTATTTT. Encoded protein: CAGRDLAGGPRDTQYF. The chain links TRBV12-3 or TRBV12-4 to TRBJ2-3; 11 positions agree with TRBD2. CDR3 length: 16 residues.

The genes are TRBV5-4 and TRBJ2-1, with D possibly being TRBD2 (5 bases). V gave up 3 bases and J gave up 5 bases, with 12 bases separating them. CDR1 and CDR2 (germline): SGHNT, YYREEE (reference sequence). This CDR3 is built from 14 residues. In nucleotides, the CDR3 is TGTGCCAGCAGCTGGGCGGGTAACAACAATGAGCAGTTCTTC. It translates to CASSWAGNNNEQFF.